This T cell receptor beta chain derives from a study of T cell repertoires in cytomegalovirus infection. The wider study: Indications of both CMV infection and matching HLA type were provided by public TCR beta signatures.

MiXCR, applied by TCRdb to the reads, yields one record per CDR3 protein. Of about 830,000 distinct CDR3 sequences in the sample, 30% to 35% were seen once. In the case of this clonotype: Its antigen remains unknown.

The CDR3 has 17 residues. Trimming stripped 1 base from V and 3 bases from J, with 16 bases between. The germline V gene has CDR1 SEHNR and CDR2 FQNEAQ (reference sequence). The rearrangement joins TRBV7-9 to TRBJ1-5, with a weak D call TRBD1 (5 bases). The TCR sequence derives from a human donor in good health (CMV status not recorded). Some clones in this sample may be carry-over from other donors' samples. The sequences come from cultured CD8+ T cells from PBMCs, collected from culture after CMV antigen stimulation. CDR3 nucleotide sequence: TGTGCCAGCAGCTTAGGGTGGCAGGGCTCTATCAATCAGCCCCAGCATTTT. Translating gives CASSLGWQGSINQPQHF.